A single sample gave rise to the 7 T cell receptor beta chains below, sequenced in a study of T cell repertoires in cytomegalovirus infection. MiXCR, applied by TCRdb to the reads, yields one record per CDR3 protein. This sample has over 100,000 distinct CDR3 sequences, with 16% found just once. The material sequenced was PBMCs. The receptors were gathered from a human donor in good health (CMV status not recorded). Some clones in this sample may be carry-over from other donors' samples.

The sample holds a few counts of this clonotype. This rearrangement joins TRBV20-1 to TRBJ2-2; 11 bases fit TRBD1. The germline CDR1 and CDR2 sequences are DFQATT and SNEGSKA (reference sequence). The CDR3 extends over 15 amino acids. The V gene end was trimmed by 4 bases and the J gene end by 5 bases; junction bases not matched to a gene: 6. Written as DNA, the CDR3 is TGCAGTGCTAAGGGACAGGGGGTTGGTACCGGGGAGCTGTTTTTT. It codes for CSAKGQGVGTGELFF.

This clonotype was detected a few times. The CDR3 nucleotides are TGTGCCAGCAGCAGGGGGACAGCGAACACTGAAGCTTTCTTT. Its translation: CASSRGTANTEAFF. V gene TRBV7-2 combines with J gene TRBJ1-1; 7 nucleotides align to TRBD1. The CDR3 contains 14 residues. V lost 5 bases to trimming and J lost 1 base; unmatched junction nucleotides: 4. Looked up from germline, CDR1 is SGHTA and CDR2 is FQGNSA.

In this sample, this clonotype turned up many times. The chain links TRBV7-2 to TRBJ1-1; 7 bases are a match to TRBD1. Losses at the gene ends were 3 bases for V and 5 bases for J; bases not matched to a gene: 3. The CDR3 runs to 13 residues. The germline V gene has CDR1 SGHTA and CDR2 FQGNSA. CDR3 amino acids: CASSLTGSTEAFF. The CDR3 region has the DNA TGTGCCAGCAGCTTGACAGGGAGTACTGAAGCTTTCTTT.

The chain recombines TRBV5-1 with TRBJ2-5; D call uncertain. The germline V and J ends were trimmed by 4 bases and 0 bases, with 4 bases remaining between them. Germline loops: CDR1 SGHRS, CDR2 YFSETQ. The CDR3 is made up of 12 amino acids. CDR3 nucleotides: TGCGCCAGCAGCGGGAACCAAGAGACCCAGTACTTC. It yields the protein CASSGNQETQYF.

Worth noting for this clonotype: A much larger clone lies a single base off, so this may be a read error. The V call is TRBV5-6, the J call TRBJ1-1; D remains ambiguous. Deletions cut 4 bases from V and 1 base from J, with 14 bases between. CDR3 size: 15 residues. Germline V gives CDR1 SGHDT, CDR2 YYEEEE. The CDR3 sequence is CASSRLREQNTEAFF. The CDR3 region has the DNA TGTGCCAGCAGCCGTCTTCGGGAGCAGAACACTGAAGCTTTCTTT.

This clonotype was counted at least ten times. The chain uses TRBV7-2 and TRBJ2-1; TRBD2 matches at 8 bases. The CDR3 extends over 16 amino acids. The J segment lost 4 bases and the V segment lost 5 bases, leaving 10 bases of the junction unmatched. The V gene's germline CDR1 is SGHTA and CDR2 FQGNSA. The CDR3 sequence: CASSLAGTRSYNEQFF. The DNA for the CDR3 is TGTGCCAGCAGCCTCGCCGGGACTAGGTCGTACAATGAGCAGTTCTTC.

In this sample, this clonotype turned up a few times. The chain recombines TRBV12-5 with TRBJ1-1, with D maybe TRBD1 (6 bases). The CDR3 is 15 residues long. Germline CDR1 and CDR2: LGHNT and FRNRAP. The ends were cut back, 2 bases at V and 2 bases at J, with 12 bases in the middle. CDR3 coding DNA: TGTGCTAGTGGTTTGTCTATGACAGGTAACACTGAAGCTTTCTTT. Protein product: CASGLSMTGNTEAFF.